This TCR beta chain emerged from a study of blood T cells in healthy people across ages. General observations from the study: It was held that the diversity estimates obtained from one million T cells were underestimates. Roughly linear declines in TCR beta diversity per million T cells occurred with age.

The CDR3 is made up of 15 amino acids. The germline gives CDR1 SGHTA, CDR2 FQGTGA. PCR was performed a second time for 7 to 11 cycles using a sample-barcoded 5' primer and a J-beta primer mix. Using its own MiXCR run on the 5' RACE reads, TCRdb lists one record per CDR3 protein. In the table there are about 930,000 distinct CDR3 sequences, 25% to 35% of which are singletons. In the case of this clonotype: Its antigen remains unknown. Possible read error: a much larger clone is one base away.

The same data also went into a second study, on T cells of mothers and their children. This second study notes: The authors added sample barcodes and 2-4 random nucleotides using the M1S primer of the second PCR. Among related mother-child pairs, overlap was slightly higher than in unrelated pairs, though not significantly.

Sequenced input: blood. The origin of this receptor is a woman in her thirties or forties in good health. The J gene is TRBJ2-5, the V gene TRBV7-3; D remains ambiguous. The DNA end favors TRBJ2-1, so the J call may be wrong. CDR3 sequence reads: CASSFGSSTQETQFF. CDR3 in DNA: TGTGCCAGCAGCTTCGGGTCTAGTACACAAGAGACCCAGTTCTTC.